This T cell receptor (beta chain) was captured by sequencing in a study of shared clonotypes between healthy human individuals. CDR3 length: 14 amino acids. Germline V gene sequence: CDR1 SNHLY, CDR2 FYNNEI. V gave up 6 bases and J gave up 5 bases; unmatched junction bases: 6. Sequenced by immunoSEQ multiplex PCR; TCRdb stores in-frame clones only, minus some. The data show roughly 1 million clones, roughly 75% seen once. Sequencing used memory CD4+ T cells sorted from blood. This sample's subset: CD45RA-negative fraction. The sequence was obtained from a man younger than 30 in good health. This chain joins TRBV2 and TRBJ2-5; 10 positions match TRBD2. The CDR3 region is CASRPSGRVETQYF. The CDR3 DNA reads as TGTGCCAGCAGACCCAGCGGGAGGGTTGAGACCCAGTACTTC.